The rows below give T cell receptor beta chains drawn from one sample of a study of T-cell memory formation after mild COVID-19. One entry per CDR3 protein, called by TCRdb with MiXCR from the 5' RACE reads. The repertoire holds around 400,000 distinct CDR3 sequences, with around 24% as singletons. The sample taken for sequencing was PBMCs or a T cell subset sorted from them (not recorded which). Source of these receptors: an adult woman who had mild COVID-19 (a few samples of this study predate the infection). Cell type and time point are not known. CDR3s include the opening cysteine and the closing phenylalanine or tryptophan. Fields, in order: J gene, V gene, clone size, D gene, CDR3 protein, CDR3 DNA. The D gene is left open where the match is weak. Expanded clones get a size class; other rows say once, few or many, or leave the size out.

TRBJ2-7 | TRBV12-3/TRBV12-4 | few | - | CASSFPPGGTSYEQYF | TGTGCCAGCAGTTTCCCCCCAGGCGGGACCTCCTACGAGCAGTACTTC
TRBJ1-3 | TRBV7-9 | few | - | CASSLRPGAALSGNTIYF | TGTGCCAGCAGCTTGAGACCCGGGGCAGCTCTCTCTGGAAACACCATATATTTT
TRBJ2-1 | TRBV6-5 | - | - | CASSYVNSRFEQFF | TGTGCCAGCAGTTACGTGAACAGTAGGTTTGAGCAGTTCTTC
TRBJ2-7 | TRBV7-6 | - | TRBD1 | CASSLAGGHSYEQYF | TGTGCCAGCAGCTTAGCAGGGGGCCACTCCTACGAGCAGTACTTC
TRBJ2-1 | TRBV19 | - | - | CASSRTGAEQFF | TGTGCCAGTAGTAGGACGGGGGCTGAGCAGTTCTTC
TRBJ2-5 | TRBV7-6 | few | - | CASSLPGYARVETQYF | TGTGCCAGCAGCTTACCGGGGTATGCGAGGGTGGAGACCCAGTACTTC
TRBJ2-7 | TRBV11-2 | few | TRBD2 | CASSLGGTSGDEQYF | TGTGCCAGCAGCTTAGGAGGGACTAGCGGGGACGAGCAGTACTTC
TRBJ1-6 | TRBV7-8 | few | TRBD1 | CASSLRGGASTPLHF | TGTGCCAGCAGCTTAAGAGGGGGCGCGAGTACACCCCTCCACTTT
TRBJ2-5 | TRBV7-2 | few | - | CASSLRGGLAWETQYF | TGTGCCAGCAGCCTTAGGGGTGGGCTAGCGTGGGAGACCCAGTACTTC
TRBJ2-5 | TRBV30 | many | - | CAWSADTFQETQYF | TGTGCCTGGAGTGCGGACACTTTCCAAGAGACCCAGTACTTC
TRBJ1-1 | TRBV20-1 | - | - | CSARLAVNTEAFF | TGCAGTGCTAGACTTGCCGTGAACACTGAAGCTTTCTTT
TRBJ1-1 | TRBV23-1 | - | - | CASSQSKRAAFF | TGCGCCAGCAGTCAATCGAAGAGGGCAGCTTTCTTT
TRBJ2-2 | TRBV18 | - | TRBD1 | CASSPRQQGAVDTGELFF | TGTGCCAGCTCACCACGGCAACAGGGGGCAGTGGACACCGGGGAGCTGTTTTTT
TRBJ2-3 | TRBV25-1 | - | - | CATLLADTQYF | TGTGCCACCCTATTAGCAGATACGCAGTATTTT
TRBJ2-7 | TRBV10-3 | - | TRBD2 | CAISGTSGSIYEQYF | TGTGCCATCAGTGGGACTAGCGGGAGTATCTACGAGCAGTACTTC
TRBJ2-7 | TRBV12-3/TRBV12-4 | - | - | CASSTDTIYEQYF | TGTGCCAGCAGCACGGACACAATTTACGAGCAGTACTTC
TRBJ1-1 | TRBV27 | few | - | CASSLSAGMEAFF | TGTGCCAGCAGTTTATCCGCAGGGATGGAAGCTTTCTTT
TRBJ2-1 | TRBV11-2 | few | - | CASSLEGPSYNEQFF | TGTGCCAGCAGCTTAGAGGGGCCTTCCTACAATGAGCAGTTCTTC
TRBJ2-1 | TRBV6-2/TRBV6-3 | few | - | CASSYSTHLTGDEQFF | TGTGCCAGCAGTTACTCGACTCATTTGACGGGGGATGAGCAGTTCTTC
TRBJ1-1 | TRBV27 | - | - | CASSHLGNTEAFF | TGTGCCAGCAGCCACCTGGGGAACACTGAAGCTTTCTTT
TRBJ2-3 | TRBV6-5 | - | TRBD2 | CASSPGLAGAFTDTQYF | TGTGCCAGCAGCCCCGGACTAGCGGGGGCCTTCACAGATACGCAGTATTTT
TRBJ2-5 | TRBV10-3 | many | TRBD1 | CAVRRSPGTGGETQYF | TGTGCCGTCCGACGCAGCCCGGGGACAGGGGGCGAGACCCAGTACTTC
TRBJ2-3 | TRBV12-3/TRBV12-4 | - | - | CASSNRAADTQYF | TGTGCCAGCAGTAACAGGGCGGCAGATACGCAGTATTTT
TRBJ2-4 | TRBV29-1 | once | - | CSARTVPSLQYF | TGCAGCGCCCGGACGGTCCCTAGCCTCCAGTACTTC
TRBJ2-5 | TRBV6-2/TRBV6-3 | few | - | CASSSYSYQETQYF | TGTGCCAGCAGTTCCTACAGCTACCAAGAGACCCAGTACTTC
TRBJ1-2 | TRBV5-1 | - | TRBD1 | CASSTSGGFGNGYTF | TGCGCCAGCAGCACCTCAGGGGGCTTCGGCAATGGCTACACCTTC